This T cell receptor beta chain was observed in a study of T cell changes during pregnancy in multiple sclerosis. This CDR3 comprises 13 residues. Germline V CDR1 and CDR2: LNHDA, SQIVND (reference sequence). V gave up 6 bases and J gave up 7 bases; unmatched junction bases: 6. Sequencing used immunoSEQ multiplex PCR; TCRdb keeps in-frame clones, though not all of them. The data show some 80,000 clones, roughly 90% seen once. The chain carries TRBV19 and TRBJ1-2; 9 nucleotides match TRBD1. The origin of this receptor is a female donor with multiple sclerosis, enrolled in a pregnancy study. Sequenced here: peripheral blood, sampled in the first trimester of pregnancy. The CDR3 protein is CASRLTGGSGYTF. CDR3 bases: TGTGCCAGTAGGCTGACAGGGGGTAGTGGCTACACCTTC.